The 22 T cell receptor beta chains given below trace back to one sample, sequenced in a study of glioma-infiltrating T cells after dendritic cell vaccination. The time point: after dendritic cell vaccination, including at tumor progression/relapse. This table comes from immunoSEQ multiplex PCR, and its TCRdb copy is limited to in-frame clones, with some not included. This sample yields 55,000 to 75,000 clones, of which roughly 83% are seen a single time; around 16% belongs to the top ten. The material was blood, obtained after dendritic cell vaccination. Every receptor here comes from a human donor with glioblastoma.

J is TRBJ2-6 and V is TRBV5-1; the D gene is possibly TRBD1 (5 bases). Trimming stripped 1 base from V and 0 bases from J, with 8 bases between. The CDR3 has 16 amino acids. From germline, CDR1 is SGHRS and CDR2 YFSETQ. Here the CDR3 DNA reads TGCGCCAGCAGCTTGATGACAGTCTCTGGGGCCAACGTCCTGACTTTC. Encoded protein: CASSLMTVSGANVLTF.

The V and J genes are TRBV7-3 and TRBJ2-1; unclear D gene. Germline assignment: CDR1 SGHTA and CDR2 FQGTGA. Trimming removed 3 bases at V and 9 bases at J, with 9 bases between. CDR3 length: 12 residues. Here the CDR3 reads CASSLLAGEQFF. As DNA, the CDR3 is TGTGCCAGCAGCTTGTTGGCAGGTGAGCAGTTCTTC.

This clone was counted only a few times. This chain connects TRBV9 to TRBJ1-2; maybe TRBD1 (5 bases). The length of the CDR3 is 15 residues. Trimming shortened V by 5 bases and J by 6 bases, and 20 bases separated the two germline ends. Germline assignment: CDR1 SGDLS and CDR2 YYNGEE. CDR3 sequence (DNA): TGTGCCAGCAGGGCCCCCTTATGGGGGGGAGATGGCTACACCTTC. It encodes CASRAPLWGGDGYTF. The full variable domain, completed using reference TRBV9 and TRBJ1-2, is DSGVTQTPKHLITATGQRVTLRCSPRSGDLSVYWYQQSLDQGLQFLIQYYNGEERAKGNILERFSAQQFPDLHSELNLSSLELGDSALYFCASRAPLWGGDGYTFGSGTRLTVV.

This chain's CDR3 is CAISDTGENTEAFF. CDR3 coding DNA: TGTGCCATCAGTGATACGGGAGAGAACACTGAAGCTTTCTTT. This chain links TRBV10-3 with TRBJ1-1; D is uncertain. Trimming pared 3 bases from V and 1 base from J, leaving 9 bases between. CDR3 length: 14 residues. Germline CDR1 ENHRY, CDR2 SYGVKD.

The chain is built from TRBV4-1 and TRBJ1-2, with 9 bases that match TRBD1. Germline values: CDR1 MGHRA, CDR2 YSYEKL. This CDR3 is built from 17 residues. The ends lost 2 bases at V and 4 bases at J; junction bases unmatched: 11. The CDR3 here is CASSQNSYRGLIYGYTF. The CDR3 DNA reads as TGCGCCAGCAGCCAAAACTCTTACAGGGGGCTGATCTATGGCTACACCTTC.

V and J are TRBV29-1 and TRBJ1-1, with TRBD1 as a possible D gene (6 bases). Germline values: CDR1 SQVTM, CDR2 ANQGSEA. V shed 1 base and J shed 3 bases, with 27 bases lying between them. The CDR3 is made up of 19 amino acids. CDR3 sequence (DNA): TGCAGCGTTGAAGTGAGGACCCCCGGGGGGCGAAATTCGGACACTGAAGCTTTCTTT. Its translation: CSVEVRTPGGRNSDTEAFF. Variable domain in full (rest from reference TRBV29-1 and TRBJ1-1): SAVISQKPSRDICQRGTSLTIQCQVDSQVTMMFWYRQQPGQSLTLIATANQGSEATYESGFVIDKFPISRPNLTFSTLTVSNMSPEDSSIYLCSVEVRTPGGRNSDTEAFFGQGTRLTVV.

The chain combines TRBV18 with TRBJ1-4; possibly TRBD1 for D (5 bases). This CDR3 has 15 residues. CDR1 and CDR2 (germline): KGHSH, LQKENI. V was pared by 2 bases and J by 3 bases, with 10 bases between. As DNA, the CDR3 is TGTGCCAGCTCACCAAACAGGCAAGCTAATGAAAAACTGTTTTTT. Translation gives CASSPNRQANEKLFF. Filled out from reference TRBV18 and TRBJ1-4, the complete variable domain reads NAGVMQNPRHLVRRRGQEARLRCSPMKGHSHVYWYRQLPEEGLKFMVYLQKENIIDESGMPKERFSAEFPKEGPSILRIQQVVRGDSAAYFCASSPNRQANEKLFFGSGTQLSVL.

This clone occurred once. The chain recombines TRBV6-5 with TRBJ1-5; perhaps TRBD1 as D (6 bases). Between the trimmed V and J ends, which lost 5 bases and 3 bases, there was a span of 14 bases. CDR3 length equals 15 residues. In germline, CDR1 is MNHEY, CDR2 SVGAGI. The CDR3 nucleotides read TGTGCCAGCAGTCCAACAGGGTACCTCAATCAGCCCCAGCATTTT. Translated: CASSPTGYLNQPQHF.

V and J are TRBV27 and TRBJ2-7; D unclear. V lost 4 bases and J 5 bases, leaving 18 bases between the germline ends. The CDR3 is 15 amino acids. Germline V gene sequence: CDR1 MNHEY, CDR2 SMNVEV (reference sequence). The CDR3 bases are TGTGCCAGCAGTTCCAGCCTTCCCTATCGGGACGAGCAGTACTTC. Protein product: CASSSSLPYRDEQYF.

V usage is TRBV5-6 and J usage is TRBJ1-4; 10 bases map to TRBD1. The CDR3 is 15 amino acids. Germline V CDR1 and CDR2: SGHDT, YYEEEE. V lost 4 bases and J lost 4; bases outside the gene matches: 4. The DNA of the CDR3 is TGTGCCAGCAGCATCGGGACAGGGGTTAATGAAAAACTGTTTTTT. Protein sequence: CASSIGTGVNEKLFF.

This sequence joins TRBV9 and TRBJ2-6, with 7 bases identical to TRBD1. V trimming: 3 bases; J trimming: 1 base; junction bases outside the gene matches: 10. The CDR3 is 18 residues long. Germline V lookup: CDR1 SGDLS, CDR2 YYNGEE. The CDR3 sequence is CASSGRGQVESGANVLTF. DNA of the CDR3: TGTGCCAGCAGCGGACGAGGACAGGTCGAATCTGGGGCCAACGTCCTGACTTTC.

The gene calls are TRBV5-8 and TRBJ2-5, with 10 bases aligning to TRBD2. Germline V gene lookup returns CDR1 SGHTS and CDR2 YDEGEE. The V gene end was trimmed by 4 bases and the J gene end by 4 bases; junction bases not matched to a gene: 10. The CDR3 totals 16 residues. The DNA for the CDR3 is TGTGCCAGCAGCCGTTCAGGGACTAGCGAGGGAGAGACCCAGTACTTC. This sequence encodes CASSRSGTSEGETQYF.

The J gene is TRBJ2-7, the V gene TRBV11-2; the D gene is possibly TRBD1 (6 bases). V lost 6 bases and J 3 bases, leaving 24 bases between the germline ends. The germline CDR1 and CDR2 sequences are SGHAT and FQNNGV. The CDR3 contains 17 residues. Written as DNA, the CDR3 is TGTGCCAGCAGTTCTTTAGGGGGACGGAGCCTAGGCTACGAGCAGTACTTC. Translated: CASSSLGGRSLGYEQYF.

The rearrangement links TRBV6-5 to TRBJ2-5, with 13 bases fitting TRBD2. The J segment lost 3 bases and the V segment lost 7 bases, leaving 5 bases of the junction unmatched. The CDR3 length is 15 residues. Germline lookup yields CDR1 MNHEY and CDR2 SVGAGI. DNA of the CDR3: TGTGCCAGCACTACTAGCGGGGGGGCTAAAGAGACCCAGTACTTC. This codes for CASTTSGGAKETQYF.

The chain combines TRBV2 with TRBJ2-3, with 10 nucleotides matching TRBD1. V shed 6 bases, J shed 3 bases, and the junction held 6 bases outside the gene matches. Germline V lookup: CDR1 SNHLY, CDR2 FYNNEI. This CDR3 has 15 amino acids. CDR3 DNA: TGTGCCAGCAGAGCGACAGGGGGCGAAACAGATACGCAGTATTTT. Encoded protein: CASRATGGETDTQYF. The full variable domain, in which reference TRBV2 and TRBJ2-3 provide the parts outside the CDR3, is EPEVTQTPSHQVTQMGQEVILRCVPISNHLYFYWYRQILGQKVEFLVSFYNNEISEKSEIFDDQFSVERPDGSNFTLKIRSTKLEDSAMYFCASRATGGETDTQYFGPGTRLTVL.

This chain joins TRBV5-1 and TRBJ2-7; 8 bases match TRBD1. The CDR3 has 16 residues. Germline CDR1 SGHRS, CDR2 YFSETQ. Trimming cost V 1 base and J 4 bases; bases outside gene matches: 10. The CDR3 spells CASSLSTGADGYEQYF. As DNA, the CDR3 is TGCGCCAGCAGCTTGTCGACAGGGGCCGACGGATACGAGCAGTACTTC.

The sample holds one count of this clone. This chain links TRBV10-3 with TRBJ2-3; TRBD2 is a possible D gene (5 bases). V shed 8 bases and J shed 5 bases, with 17 bases lying between them. This CDR3 spans 14 amino acids. Germline values: CDR1 ENHRY, CDR2 SYGVKD. CDR3 region: CAIGNTSPQDTQYF. Here the CDR3 DNA reads TGTGCCATCGGGAATACTAGTCCCCAAGATACGCAGTATTTT.

In DNA form, the CDR3 reads TGTGCCACCAGCAGAGTAACAGGGCCAGGTGGCTACACCTTC. It encodes CATSRVTGPGGYTF. This sequence joins TRBV15 and TRBJ1-2; maybe TRBD1 (6 bases). Germline V gene sequence: CDR1 LNHNV, CDR2 YYDKDF (reference sequence). CDR3 length equals 14 residues. V shed 1 base and J shed 7 bases, with 13 bases lying between them. The variable domain in full, with the rest retrieved from reference TRBV15 and TRBJ1-2, is DAMVIQNPRYQVTQFGKPVTLSCSQTLNHNVMYWYQQKSSQAPKLLFHYYDKDFNNEADTPDNFQSRRPNTSFCFLDIRSPGLGDTAMYLCATSRVTGPGGYTFGSGTRLTVV.

This clone was counted once. The rearrangement uses TRBV5-1 and TRBJ1-2, with D possibly TRBD1 on 5 matching bases. Germline V gene data show CDR1 as SGHRS and CDR2 as YFSETQ. Trimming stripped 1 base from V and 6 bases from J, with 13 bases between. This CDR3 spans 14 amino acids. The CDR3 DNA reads TGCGCCAGCAGCTTGATCCAGGGTATGGATGGCTACACCTTC. This translates into CASSLIQGMDGYTF. Variable domain in full (rest from reference TRBV5-1 and TRBJ1-2): KAGVTQTPRYLIKTRGQQVTLSCSPISGHRSVSWYQQTPGQGLQFLFEYFSETQRNKGNFPGRFSGRQFSNSRSEMNVSTLELGDSALYLCASSLIQGMDGYTFGSGTRLTVV.

This chain joins TRBV6-5 and TRBJ1-5, with D possibly being TRBD1 (6 bases). The CDR3 covers 14 residues. The germline V gene encodes CDR1 MNHEY and CDR2 SVGAGI. V shed 0 bases and J shed 9 bases, with 12 bases lying between them. CDR3 protein: CASSYSRGISPQHF. The CDR3, as DNA: TGTGCCAGCAGTTACTCGAGGGGGATCTCGCCCCAGCATTTT.

The chain links TRBV10-2 to TRBJ2-5; the D gene is possibly TRBD2 (5 bases). V was trimmed by 0 bases and J by 4 bases, leaving 15 bases between them. Germline CDR1 reads WSHSY; CDR2 reads SAAADI. The CDR3 loop spans 16 amino acids. For the CDR3, the DNA is TGCGCCAGCAGTGAGTCGGTGGCTAGCCTCGGAGAGACCCAGTACTTC. Translating it yields CASSESVASLGETQYF.

The chain employs TRBV11-2 and TRBJ2-7; a weak D match, TRBD1 (5 bases). The germline gives CDR1 SGHAT, CDR2 FQNNGV. V shed 1 base and J shed 3 bases, with 10 bases lying between them. This CDR3 spans 14 amino acids. In DNA form, the CDR3 reads TGTGCCAGCAGCTTAGGGGTGGGGCACTACGAGCAGTACTTC. Protein: CASSLGVGHYEQYF.